This record concerns one T cell receptor beta chain sequence. There is no known antigen for this receptor. No qualities accompany the bases; no much larger clone lies one base away. These data are taken from a study of Graves' ophthalmopathy and Graves' hyperthyroidism (dated by TCRdb to 2016 to 2019). Background for the entire study: Peripheral blood was collected at initial diagnosis, before any treatment. TCR beta repertoire signatures were used to distinguish Graves' ophthalmopathy from Graves' hyperthyroidism and to predict progression to ophthalmopathy. In total, approximately 130 blood samples were TCR-sequenced: under 45 ophthalmopathy, some 72 hyperthyroidism and approximately 17 hyperthyroidism-to-ophthalmopathy patients. To explore V-J signatures distinguishing ophthalmopathy from hyperthyroidism, a discovery set of about 99 patients (more than 40 ophthalmopathy, some 55 stable hyperthyroidism) was enrolled. For independent validation, a separate cohort was made up of approximately 19 hyperthyroidism patients plus 17 patients who later progressed from hyperthyroidism to ophthalmopathy. T-cell repertoires of thyroid tissue and blood were compared in more than five hyperthyroidism patients. Following sample collection, hyperthyroidism patients were given methimazole at a starting dose of 30 mg daily, and ophthalmopathy patients were given high-dose intravenous methylprednisolone. For training and testing, the 110 or so patients in the discovery cohort were randomly divided in a 7:3 ratio.

At the junction V is shortened by 5 bases and J by 13 bases, with 11 bases in between. Taken from cysteine to phenylalanine, the CDR3 has 10 residues. Of all the DNA, just the CDR3 is kept, 30 bases in frame from base 1. Patients with ophthalmopathy had moderately to severely active disease, with a Clinical Activity Score of 3 or more, a NOSPECS grade of 4 or more, and a disease duration of less than 3 months. Patients with other autoimmune diseases, uncontrolled infections, pregnancy or lactation were excluded from the study. Clinical symptoms, serum thyroxine, TRAb, thyroid ultrasound and orbital computed tomography were used for diagnosis. PBMCs were isolated from more than 9 ml of fresh peripheral blood by Ficoll-Paque density gradient centrifugation. Total RNA was extracted with Trizol reagent and quality-checked on an Agilent 2100 Bioanalyzer. Overall study outcomes, separate from this receptor: In validation, the model predicted ophthalmopathy progression with roughly 68% sensitivity and about 73% specificity; roughly eleven predicted patients were CT-confirmed with GO in a median of about 6.1 months. In cross-validation, the 13-signature model distinguished ophthalmopathy from stable hyperthyroidism with approximately 90% sensitivity and about 84% specificity, and in the test set the corresponding values were approximately 80% and 75%. Sample size was not statistically predetermined, and group allocation was not concealed from the investigators. Most expanded thyroid clonotypes with a frequency above 0.001 also appeared in blood, which suggests that blood repertoires may reflect the immune response in the thyroid.

For repertoire sequencing, the TCR beta CDR3 regions were amplified from RNA transcripts. The first round was an RT-PCR using HTBI primers with the Qiagen OneStep RT-PCR kit, and this first round was followed by a second-round multiplex PCR, then size selection and purification. Libraries were sequenced paired-end with 100 bp reads on an Illumina HiSeq2000. The study's processing was this. SOAPnuke was used to process the reads, removing any read that contained adapters or uncalled bases, had a mean Phred below 15, or lacked an exact match to the constant primer or identifier. COPE v1.2.5 was used to merge the high-quality paired reads. Each unique nucleotide sequence was defined as a clonotype, and clonotypes were aligned to IMGT TRB V, D and J references with MiTCR v1.1. Analysis was restricted to V-J combinations with a frequency above 0.0001, which covered roughly 99% of repertoires. A TCR clonal expansion and chaos score per V-J combination was defined as the ratio of F50 clonal expansion to chaos observed in the TCRdist matrix. Features were reduced by Welch's t-statistics and random forest to around 14 V-J combinations, which fed a naive Bayes classifier. The similarity between thyroid and blood repertoires was quantified using the Morisita-Horn index. The public reads were reanalyzed by TCRdb: fastp trimming at Q25, MiXCR alignment, in-frame beta chains only. All rows with the same CDR3 protein become a single entry with the most common DNA and genes. Clone size and V and J calls follow TCRdb, not the original study. For this sample there are some 170,000 distinct CDR3 sequences; 39% appear just once. The top ten constitute roughly 9% of the sample.

This TCR was recovered from a man aged 25 to 40 with Graves' ophthalmopathy. Donor details come from another sample of the same person, matched by shared clones. The chain is made from TRBV12-3 or TRBV12-4 and TRBJ1-2; perhaps TRBD1 is the D gene, with 5 bases matching. The sequenced sample consisted of peripheral blood. The CDR3 protein is CASSQGVSTF. The sequenced DNA is TGTGCCAGCAGTCAGGGAGTTTCCACCTTC.